This TCR beta chain is drawn from a study of cytomegalovirus exposure and HLA in healthy donors. Across the whole study: Early on, a data release was issued that held approximately 78 million unique TCRs from HLA-typed donors. Across more than 350 genotyped donors, approximately 80% landed in the Caucasian-associated ancestry cluster.

Study results and caveats: Testing in vitro showed three CMV-associated chains specific for CMV antigens.

The PCR was carried out with 60 Vbeta primers and 13 Jbeta primers. The table came from immunoSEQ multiplex PCR; TCRdb's copy has only in-frame clones and leaves some out. The table includes about 190,000 clones, approximately 84% detected once. Germline assignment: CDR1 MGHRA and CDR2 YSYEKL. The CDR3 has 15 amino acids. With 0 bases removed from V and 0 bases from J, the gap between germline ends came to 6 bases. Note on this clone: Antigen unknown.

This sequence was found in a woman aged 25 to 39 in good health and CMV-seropositive. The rearrangement uses TRBV4-1 and TRBJ2-1, with D possibly TRBD2 on 5 matching bases. Input material: PBMCs. DNA for the CDR3: TGCGCCAGCAGCCAAGATGGGAGCTCCTACAATGAGCAGTTCTTC. Translation: CASSQDGSSYNEQFF.